This record covers a single T cell receptor beta chain. Its target antigen remains unknown. No much larger clone exists at a distance of one base, and base qualities are not known. Ficoll-Paque density gradient centrifugation was used to isolate PBMCs. This record comes from a study of T-cell memory formation after mild COVID-19 (dated by TCRdb to the early 2020s). For context, the study as a whole: Most TCR sequence clusters were specific to one of the two donors. Longitudinal TCRalpha and TCRbeta repertoire sequencing tracked T-cell clones expanding and contracting after mild COVID-19 in a couple of donors. Two young, previously healthy adult volunteers, one female and one male, were included in the cohort. Broad study findings and their caveats: Some responding clones were detected in pre-infection memory, which suggested that pre-existing cross-reactive memory T cells had joined the SARS-CoV-2 response. Whether the second-wave clones peaking on day 37 were SARS-CoV-2 specific was not confirmed. Only two mild cases were covered in the study, and larger cohorts including severe cases with pre-infection samples were considered necessary. Contracting CD4+ clones turned up mainly in the CM and EM memory subsets, whereas EMRA was where CD8+ clones were enriched. Clones contracting from day 15 to 85 had balanced CD4/CD8 phenotypes, while a second wave expanding from day 15 to 37 was biased towards CD4+.

From the germline V gene, CDR1 is SGHTA and CDR2 is FQGNSA. The cysteine opens and the phenylalanine closes a CDR3 of 13 amino acids. Kept here is only the CDR3 DNA, which spans 39 bases and is read in frame from base 1. The junction shows trimming of 3 bases on V and 5 bases on J, plus 9 bases between the germline ends. Sequenced on an Illumina NovaSeq 6000. cDNA libraries for TCRalpha and TCRbeta were prepared by 5'RACE using constant-segment primers, with sample barcodes and unique molecular identifiers added. Trizol reagent was used to extract RNA from every sample. Amplification of the libraries took two PCR steps, and the second step added a second sample barcode plus Illumina TruSeq adapters. Sequencing of the libraries was done on an Illumina NovaSeq, producing 2 x 150 bp paired-end reads. The paper's data handling went like this. With migec v1.2.7, reads were demultiplexed and then collapsed into UMI-guided consensus sequences. With mixcr v2.1.11, UMI consensuses were aligned to TRA and TRB V and J templates and assembled into clonotypes. Clonotypes were classified as expanded or contracted when called significant by both edgeR and NoisET, with noise models trained on biological replicates. For edgeR calls, the thresholds were a false discovery rate-adjusted p below 0.01 and a log2 fold-change of 1. As an exploratory analysis of dynamics, PCA with hierarchical clustering was applied to max-normalized trajectories of the 1000 most abundant clonotypes. Each responding clone was given a CD4 or CD8 phenotype based on the CD4+ and CD8+ repertoires, which had been sequenced separately. TCRdb redid the processing of the public reads, applying fastp at Q25 and MiXCR, and retained in-frame beta chains. Each CDR3 protein gets just one entry, which takes the most common genes and DNA from the rows behind it. The V and J calls were determined by TCRdb, not by the authors. For this sample there are hundreds of thousands of distinct CDR3 sequences; approximately 14% appear just once. Together, the top ten hold 20% to 25% of the sample.

The sequence joins TRBV7-2 to TRBJ2-3, with an unclear D gene assignment. The TCR was taken from a man aged 18 to 30 who had mild COVID-19 (a few samples of this study predate the infection). The sample titles of this study are shuffled in the database, so cell type and time point are left out; the donor was told from shared clones. Sequenced sample: PBMCs or a T cell subset sorted from them (not recorded which). The CDR3 corresponds to CASSFWVGDTQYF. The sequenced DNA: TGTGCCAGCAGCTTTTGGGTTGGAGATACGCAGTATTTT.